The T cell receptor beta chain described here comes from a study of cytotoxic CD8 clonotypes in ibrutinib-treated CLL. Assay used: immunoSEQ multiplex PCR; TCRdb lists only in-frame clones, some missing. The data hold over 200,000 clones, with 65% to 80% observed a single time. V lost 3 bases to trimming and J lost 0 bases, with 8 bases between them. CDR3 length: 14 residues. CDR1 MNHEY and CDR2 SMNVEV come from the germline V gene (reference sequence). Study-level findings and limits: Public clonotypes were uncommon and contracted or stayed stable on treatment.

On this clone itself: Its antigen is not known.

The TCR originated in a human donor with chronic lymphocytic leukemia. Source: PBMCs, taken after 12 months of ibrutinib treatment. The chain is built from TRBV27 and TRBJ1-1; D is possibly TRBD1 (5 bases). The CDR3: CASSFRQMNTEAFF. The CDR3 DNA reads TGTGCCAGCAGTTTTAGACAGATGAACACTGAAGCTTTCTTT.